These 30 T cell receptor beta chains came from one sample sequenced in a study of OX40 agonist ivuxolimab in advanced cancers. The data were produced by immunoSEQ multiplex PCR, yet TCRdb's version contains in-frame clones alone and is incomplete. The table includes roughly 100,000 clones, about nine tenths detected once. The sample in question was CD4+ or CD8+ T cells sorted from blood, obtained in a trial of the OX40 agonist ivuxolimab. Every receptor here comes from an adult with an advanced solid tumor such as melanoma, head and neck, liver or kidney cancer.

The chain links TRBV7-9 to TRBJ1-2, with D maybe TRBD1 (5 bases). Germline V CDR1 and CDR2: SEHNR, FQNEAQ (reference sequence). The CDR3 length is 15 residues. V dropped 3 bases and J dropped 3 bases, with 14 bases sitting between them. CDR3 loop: CASSLGQGIDYGYTF. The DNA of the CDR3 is TGTGCCAGCAGCTTGGGGCAGGGTATAGACTATGGCTACACCTTC.

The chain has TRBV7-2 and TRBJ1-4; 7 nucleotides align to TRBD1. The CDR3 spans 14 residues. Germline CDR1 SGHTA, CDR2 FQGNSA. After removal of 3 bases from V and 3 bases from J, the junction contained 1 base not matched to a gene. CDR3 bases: TGTGCCAGCAGCTTTCAGGGGGCTAATGAAAAACTGTTTTTT. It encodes CASSFQGANEKLFF.

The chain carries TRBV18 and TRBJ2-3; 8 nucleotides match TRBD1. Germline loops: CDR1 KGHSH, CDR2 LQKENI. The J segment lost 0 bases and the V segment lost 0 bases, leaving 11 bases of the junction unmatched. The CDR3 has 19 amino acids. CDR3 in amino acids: CASSPPRDRTYSSTDTQYF. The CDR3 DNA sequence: TGTGCCAGCTCACCACCCCGGGACAGGACCTATTCTAGCACAGATACGCAGTATTTT.

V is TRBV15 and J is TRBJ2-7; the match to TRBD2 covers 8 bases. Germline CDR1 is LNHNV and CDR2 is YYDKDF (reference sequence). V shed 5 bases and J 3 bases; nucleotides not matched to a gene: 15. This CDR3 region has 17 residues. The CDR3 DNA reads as TGTGCCACCAGCGTTGGGGAGGTAGCGGGGACCCACTACGAGCAGTACTTC. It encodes CATSVGEVAGTHYEQYF.

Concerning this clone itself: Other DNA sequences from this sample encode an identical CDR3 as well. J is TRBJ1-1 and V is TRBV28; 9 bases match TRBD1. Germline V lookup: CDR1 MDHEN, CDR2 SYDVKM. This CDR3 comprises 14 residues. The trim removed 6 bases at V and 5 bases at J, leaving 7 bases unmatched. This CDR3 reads CASSSGQGSTEAFF. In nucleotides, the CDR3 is TGTGCCAGCAGCTCCGGACAGGGGAGTACTGAAGCTTTCTTT. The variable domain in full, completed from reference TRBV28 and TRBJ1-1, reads DVKVTQSSRYLVKRTGEKVFLECVQDMDHENMFWYRQDPGLGLRLIYFSYDVKMKEKGDIPEGYSVSREKKERFSLILESASTNQTSMYLCASSSGQGSTEAFFGQGTRLTVV.

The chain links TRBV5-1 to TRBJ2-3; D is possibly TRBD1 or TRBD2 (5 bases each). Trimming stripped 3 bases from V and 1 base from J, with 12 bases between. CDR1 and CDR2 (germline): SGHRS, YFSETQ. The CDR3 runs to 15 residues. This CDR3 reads CASSWGPFGTDTQYF. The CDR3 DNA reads TGCGCCAGCAGCTGGGGACCGTTTGGCACAGATACGCAGTATTTT.

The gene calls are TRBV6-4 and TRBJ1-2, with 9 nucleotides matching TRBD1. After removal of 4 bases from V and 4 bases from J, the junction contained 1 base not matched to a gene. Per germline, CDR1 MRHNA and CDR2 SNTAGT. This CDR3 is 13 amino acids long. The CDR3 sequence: CASSGQGGYGYTF. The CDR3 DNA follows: TGTGCCAGCAGTGGACAGGGGGGCTATGGCTACACCTTC.

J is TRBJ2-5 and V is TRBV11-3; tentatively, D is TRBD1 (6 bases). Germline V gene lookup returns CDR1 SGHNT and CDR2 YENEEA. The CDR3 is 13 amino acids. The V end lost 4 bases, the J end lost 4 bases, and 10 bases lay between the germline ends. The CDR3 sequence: CASSSNRVETQYF. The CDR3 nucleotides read TGTGCCAGCAGCTCAAACAGGGTAGAGACCCAGTACTTC.

The chain's CDR3 is CASSLGGQGTGELFF. The CDR3 DNA reads TGTGCCAGCAGCTTAGGGGGTCAAGGCACCGGGGAGCTGTTTTTT. This chain links TRBV7-8 with TRBJ2-2; D uncertain. CDR1 and CDR2 from the germline V gene are SGHVS and FQNEAQ. The CDR3 length is 15 residues. V was clipped by 1 base and J by 4 bases, with 10 bases between them.

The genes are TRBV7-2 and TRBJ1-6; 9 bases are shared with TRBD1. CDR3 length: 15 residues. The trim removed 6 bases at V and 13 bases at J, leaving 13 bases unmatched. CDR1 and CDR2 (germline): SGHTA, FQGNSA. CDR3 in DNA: TGTGCCAGCAGTCAACTAGGACAGGGGTCCTTGCCCCTCCACTTT. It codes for CASSQLGQGSLPLHF.

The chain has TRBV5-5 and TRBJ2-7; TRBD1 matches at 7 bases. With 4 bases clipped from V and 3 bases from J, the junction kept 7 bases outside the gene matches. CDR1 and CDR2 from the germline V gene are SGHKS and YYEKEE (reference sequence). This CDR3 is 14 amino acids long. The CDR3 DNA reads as TGTGCCAGCAGCGCATTCCGGACAGGCTACGAGCAGTACTTC. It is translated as CASSAFRTGYEQYF.

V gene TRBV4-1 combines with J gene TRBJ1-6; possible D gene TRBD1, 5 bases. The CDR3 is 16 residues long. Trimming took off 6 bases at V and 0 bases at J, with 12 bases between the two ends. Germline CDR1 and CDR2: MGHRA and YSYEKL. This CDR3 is CASRTDRSSYNSPLHF. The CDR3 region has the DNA TGCGCCAGCAGGACAGACCGGAGCTCCTATAATTCACCCCTCCACTTT.

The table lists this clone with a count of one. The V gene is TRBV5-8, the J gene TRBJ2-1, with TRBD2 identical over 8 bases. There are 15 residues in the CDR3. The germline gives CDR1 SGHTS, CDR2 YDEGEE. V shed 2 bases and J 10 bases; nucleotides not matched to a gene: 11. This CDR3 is CASSFKRGGFDEQFF. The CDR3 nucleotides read TGTGCCAGCAGCTTCAAACGGGGGGGGTTTGACGAGCAGTTCTTC.

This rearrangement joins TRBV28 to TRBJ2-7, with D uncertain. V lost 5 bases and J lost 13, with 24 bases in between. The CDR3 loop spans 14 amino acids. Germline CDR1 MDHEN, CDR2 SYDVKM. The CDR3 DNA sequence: TGTGCCAGCAGTCCAAATCAGGTAACCCTACGCGCTTACTTC. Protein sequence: CASSPNQVTLRAYF.

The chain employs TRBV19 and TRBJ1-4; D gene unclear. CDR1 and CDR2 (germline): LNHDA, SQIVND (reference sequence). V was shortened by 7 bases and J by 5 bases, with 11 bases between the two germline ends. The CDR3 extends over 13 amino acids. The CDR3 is CASKAGANEKLFF. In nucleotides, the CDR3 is TGTGCCAGTAAGGCCGGCGCCAATGAAAAACTGTTTTTT.

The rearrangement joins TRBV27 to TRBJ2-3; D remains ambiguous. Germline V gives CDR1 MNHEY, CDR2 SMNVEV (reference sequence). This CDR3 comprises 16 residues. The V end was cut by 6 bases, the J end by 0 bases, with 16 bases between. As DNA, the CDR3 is TGTGCCAGCAGCCCGGCGACGGTACGAAGCACAGATACGCAGTATTTT. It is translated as CASSPATVRSTDTQYF.

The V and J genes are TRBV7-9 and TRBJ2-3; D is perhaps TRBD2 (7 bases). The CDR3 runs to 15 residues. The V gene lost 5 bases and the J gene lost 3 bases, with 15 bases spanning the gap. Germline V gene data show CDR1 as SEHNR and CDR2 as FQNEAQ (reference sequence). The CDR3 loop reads CASSPGGAGTDTQYF. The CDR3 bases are TGTGCCAGCAGCCCTGGGGGGGCCGGTACAGATACGCAGTATTTT.

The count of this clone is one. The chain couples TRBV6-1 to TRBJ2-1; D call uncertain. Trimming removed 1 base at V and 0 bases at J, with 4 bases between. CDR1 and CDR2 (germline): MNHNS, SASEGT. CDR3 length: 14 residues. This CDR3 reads CASSEGSSYNEQFF. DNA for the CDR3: TGTGCCAGCAGTGAAGGGAGCTCCTACAATGAGCAGTTCTTC.

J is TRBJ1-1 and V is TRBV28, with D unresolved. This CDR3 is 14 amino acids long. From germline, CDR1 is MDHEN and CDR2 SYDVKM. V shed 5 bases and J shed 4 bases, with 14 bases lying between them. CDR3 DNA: TGTGCCAGCAGTGACCCGACCCCGGGCACTGAAGCTTTCTTT. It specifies CASSDPTPGTEAFF. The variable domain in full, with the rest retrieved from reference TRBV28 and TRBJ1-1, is DVKVTQSSRYLVKRTGEKVFLECVQDMDHENMFWYRQDPGLGLRLIYFSYDVKMKEKGDIPEGYSVSREKKERFSLILESASTNQTSMYLCASSDPTPGTEAFFGQGTRLTVV.

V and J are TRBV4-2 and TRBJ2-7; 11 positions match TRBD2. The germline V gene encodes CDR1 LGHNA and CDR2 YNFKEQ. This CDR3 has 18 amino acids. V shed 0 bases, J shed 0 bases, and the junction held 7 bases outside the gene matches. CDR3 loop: CASSQETATSGDSYEQYF. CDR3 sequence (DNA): TGTGCCAGCAGCCAAGAAACGGCGACTAGCGGGGACTCCTACGAGCAGTACTTC.

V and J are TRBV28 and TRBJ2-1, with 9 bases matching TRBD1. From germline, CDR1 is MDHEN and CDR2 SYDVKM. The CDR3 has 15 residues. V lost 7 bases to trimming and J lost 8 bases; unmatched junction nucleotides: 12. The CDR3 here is CASTPGTGQVHEQFF. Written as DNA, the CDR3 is TGTGCCAGCACCCCCGGGACAGGGCAAGTACATGAGCAGTTCTTC.

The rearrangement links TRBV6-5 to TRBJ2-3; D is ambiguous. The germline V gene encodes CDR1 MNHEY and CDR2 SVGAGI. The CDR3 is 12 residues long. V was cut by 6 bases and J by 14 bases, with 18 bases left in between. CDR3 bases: TGTGCCAGCAGATCGCAGAGCGAATTTTCGTATTTT. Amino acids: CASRSQSEFSYF.

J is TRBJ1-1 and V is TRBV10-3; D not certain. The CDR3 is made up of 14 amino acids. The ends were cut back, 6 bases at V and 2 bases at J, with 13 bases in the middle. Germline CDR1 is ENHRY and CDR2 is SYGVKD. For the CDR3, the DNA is TGTGCCATCAGAGATTCAACGGGAAACACTGAAGCTTTCTTT. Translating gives CAIRDSTGNTEAFF.

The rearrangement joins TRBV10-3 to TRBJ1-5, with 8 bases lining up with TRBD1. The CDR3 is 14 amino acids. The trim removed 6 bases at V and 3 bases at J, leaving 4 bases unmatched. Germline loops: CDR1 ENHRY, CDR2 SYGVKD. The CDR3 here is CAISEDRVNQPQHF. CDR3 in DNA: TGTGCCATCAGCGAGGACAGGGTCAATCAGCCCCAGCATTTT.

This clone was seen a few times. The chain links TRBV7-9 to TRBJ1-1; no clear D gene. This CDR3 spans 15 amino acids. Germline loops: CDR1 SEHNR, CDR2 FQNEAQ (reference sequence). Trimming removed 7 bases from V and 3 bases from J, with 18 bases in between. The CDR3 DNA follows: TGTGCCAGCATCTCTCGGAGGGTTGGGGACACTGAAGCTTTCTTT. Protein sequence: CASISRRVGDTEAFF.

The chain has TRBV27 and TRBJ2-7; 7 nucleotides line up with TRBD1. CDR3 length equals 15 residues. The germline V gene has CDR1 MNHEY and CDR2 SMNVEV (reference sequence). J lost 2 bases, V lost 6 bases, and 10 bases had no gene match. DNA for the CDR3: TGTGCCAGCAGCCACTTTCGTCAGGGGGCCTACGAGCAGTACTTC. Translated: CASSHFRQGAYEQYF.

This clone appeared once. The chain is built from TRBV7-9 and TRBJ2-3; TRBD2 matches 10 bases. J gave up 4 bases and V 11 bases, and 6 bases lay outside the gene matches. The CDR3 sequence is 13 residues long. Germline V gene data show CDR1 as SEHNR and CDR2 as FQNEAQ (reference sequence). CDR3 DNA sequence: TGTGCCTTAGCGGGGGGATCGGCAGATACGCAGTATTTT. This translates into CALAGGSADTQYF.

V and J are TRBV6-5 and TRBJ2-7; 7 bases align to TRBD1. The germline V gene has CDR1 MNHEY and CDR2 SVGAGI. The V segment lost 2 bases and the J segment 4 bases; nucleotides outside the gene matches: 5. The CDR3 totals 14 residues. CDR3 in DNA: TGTGCCAGCAGTTACATGGGACAGAGATACGAGCAGTACTTC. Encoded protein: CASSYMGQRYEQYF.

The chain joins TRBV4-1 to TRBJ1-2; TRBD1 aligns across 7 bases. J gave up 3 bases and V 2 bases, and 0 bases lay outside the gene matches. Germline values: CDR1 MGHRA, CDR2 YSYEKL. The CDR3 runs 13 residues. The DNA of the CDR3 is TGCGCCAGCAGCCAACAGGGGGACTATGGCTACACCTTC. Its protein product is CASSQQGDYGYTF.

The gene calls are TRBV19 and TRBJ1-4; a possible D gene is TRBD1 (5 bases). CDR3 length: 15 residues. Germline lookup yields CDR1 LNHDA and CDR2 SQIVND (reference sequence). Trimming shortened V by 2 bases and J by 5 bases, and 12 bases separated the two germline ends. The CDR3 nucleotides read TGTGCCAGTAGTATATTATGGGGCGAGAATGAAAAACTGTTTTTT. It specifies CASSILWGENEKLFF.